These 30 T cell receptor beta chains were all obtained from the same sample, sequenced in a study of identifying expanded T cells in peripheral blood. Profiled with immunoSEQ multiplex PCR; TCRdb holds only in-frame clones, not every one. Seen here are 75,000 to 90,000 clones, roughly 81% observed once, and the top ten hold about 20%. Sequencing was carried out using blood. The receptors shown here come from a person between 18 and 75 years old in good health.

The chain links TRBV9 to TRBJ2-1, with TRBD2 as a possible D gene (5 bases). CDR1 and CDR2 from the germline V gene are SGDLS and YYNGEE. The CDR3 runs to 15 residues. With 4 bases removed from V and 6 bases from J, the gap between germline ends came to 17 bases. The CDR3 sequence: CASSSLSVPGNEQFF. For the CDR3, the DNA is TGTGCCAGCAGCTCCCTTAGCGTTCCTGGCAATGAGCAGTTCTTC.

The V call is TRBV9, the J call TRBJ2-3; D unclear. Germline CDR1 is SGDLS and CDR2 is YYNGEE. This CDR3 has 11 residues. Trimming stripped 7 bases from V and 4 bases from J, with 7 bases between. As DNA, the CDR3 is TGTGCCAGCCTCCTGCCAGATACGCAGTATTTT. Translation: CASLLPDTQYF.

The genes are TRBV18 and TRBJ1-1; 7 positions match TRBD1. Germline loops: CDR1 KGHSH, CDR2 LQKENI. CDR3 length: 17 amino acids. With 1 base clipped from V and 1 base from J, the junction kept 9 bases outside the gene matches. CDR3 nucleotide sequence: TGTGCCAGCTCACCACGATTATCCAGGGGGGAGAACACTGAAGCTTTCTTT. Its translation: CASSPRLSRGENTEAFF.

This chain joins TRBV14 and TRBJ2-6; unclear D gene. The CDR3 runs to 13 residues. Germline V gene data show CDR1 as SGHDN and CDR2 as FVKESK. Trimming cost V 2 bases and J 4 bases, with 3 bases left between them. DNA of the CDR3: TGTGCCAGCAGCCAAAGCGGGGCCAACGTCCTGACTTTC. Amino acid sequence: CASSQSGANVLTF.

The V and J genes are TRBV7-2 and TRBJ2-3; D is uncertain. This CDR3 has 13 amino acids. Germline CDR1 SGHTA, CDR2 FQGNSA. The V end was cut by 1 base, the J end by 6 bases, with 8 bases between. This chain's CDR3 is CASSLVSVDTQYF. The CDR3 DNA is TGTGCCAGCAGCTTAGTGTCGGTCGATACGCAGTATTTT.

The gene calls are TRBV29-1 and TRBJ2-1; 9 bases match TRBD1. CDR3 size: 14 residues. The germline V gene has CDR1 SQVTM and CDR2 ANQGSEA. Trimming cost V 5 bases and J 2 bases; bases outside gene matches: 4. Written as DNA, the CDR3 is TGCAGCGTTACAGGGGGCTGGGCCTACAATGAGCAGTTCTTC. Protein sequence: CSVTGGWAYNEQFF.

The CDR3 DNA reads TGTGCCAGCAGTGAAGCGCAGACCGCTTTTTATGGCTACACCTTC. Encoded protein: CASSEAQTAFYGYTF. The chain has TRBV6-1 and TRBJ1-2, with unresolved D. The ends were cut back, 0 bases at V and 5 bases at J, with 13 bases in the middle. Germline V gene lookup returns CDR1 MNHNS and CDR2 SASEGT. This CDR3 contains 15 residues.

In this sample, this clone turned up once. This chain joins TRBV7-2 and TRBJ2-3; 7 bases are shared with TRBD2. CDR3 size: 13 residues. Germline assignment: CDR1 SGHTA and CDR2 FQGNSA. The junction had 3 bases not matched to a gene; V was cut back by 1 base and J by 8 bases. CDR3 coding DNA: TGTGCCAGCAGCTTAGGGGAGGGCGGTACGCAGTATTTT. It encodes CASSLGEGGTQYF.

The rearrangement uses TRBV4-1 and TRBJ2-2, with a weak D call TRBD1 (6 bases). The CDR3 length is 13 residues. Trimming took 8 bases from V and 4 from J, leaving 11 bases between them. Germline V gives CDR1 MGHRA, CDR2 YSYEKL. Here the CDR3 reads CASRGQRTGELFF. In DNA, the CDR3 is TGCGCCAGCCGTGGACAGCGCACCGGGGAGCTGTTTTTT.

This clone has only one observation. The J gene is TRBJ1-4, the V gene TRBV6-5; 11 nucleotides agree with TRBD1. V shed 5 bases, J shed 7 bases, and the junction held 3 bases outside the gene matches. Germline CDR1 is MNHEY and CDR2 is SVGAGI. CDR3 length: 14 amino acids. CDR3 nucleotide sequence: TGTGCCAGCAGTCGGGACAGGGGGGGTGAAAAACTGTTTTTT. It translates to CASSRDRGGEKLFF.

This sequence joins TRBV7-2 and TRBJ1-2, with D possibly TRBD1 on 5 matching bases. The germline V and J ends were trimmed by 1 base and 8 bases, with 20 bases remaining between them. The CDR3 extends over 16 amino acids. CDR1 is SGHTA, CDR2 FQGNSA, per germline. The CDR3 DNA follows: TGTGCCAGCAGCTTAGGCAGGGCTGCGGTTGTTAGCGGCTACACCTTC. This sequence encodes CASSLGRAAVVSGYTF.

The V gene is TRBV7-2, the J gene TRBJ2-3; TRBD2 agrees at 9 bases. The CDR3 covers 15 residues. The junction had 7 bases not matched to a gene; V was cut back by 5 bases and J by 4 bases. Germline lookup yields CDR1 SGHTA and CDR2 FQGNSA. DNA of the CDR3: TGTGCCAGCAGCCTATTAGCGGGAGTTTCAGATACGCAGTATTTT. Its protein is CASSLLAGVSDTQYF.

The V call is TRBV28, the J call TRBJ1-3; 9 nucleotides match TRBD1. The CDR3 covers 17 residues. Germline CDR1 and CDR2: MDHEN and SYDVKM. Trimming at V came to 5 bases and at J to 4 bases, leaving 12 bases not matched to a gene. The CDR3 DNA is TGTGCCAGCAGTACTTTGGTTAAGGGACAGGGAGGAAACACCATATATTTT. Translation: CASSTLVKGQGGNTIYF.

The J gene is TRBJ2-7, the V gene TRBV27, with 8 nucleotides matching TRBD2. V was clipped by 4 bases and J by 4 bases; unmatched bases: 9. This CDR3 has 15 residues. The germline CDR1 and CDR2 sequences are MNHEY and SMNVEV (reference sequence). This chain's CDR3 is CASSSGGANLYEQYF. The CDR3, as DNA: TGTGCCAGCAGTTCCGGGGGGGCAAATCTGTACGAGCAGTACTTC.

V and J are TRBV28 and TRBJ2-3; TRBD1 might be the D (6 bases). The CDR3 sequence is 13 residues long. CDR1 and CDR2 (germline): MDHEN, SYDVKM. The V end lost 6 bases, the J end lost 5 bases, and 12 bases lay between the germline ends. Written as DNA, the CDR3 is TGTGCCAGCAGGGCTACAGGGTTAGATACGCAGTATTTT. This gives the protein CASRATGLDTQYF.

With regard to this clone: This may arise from a read error, as a much more abundant clone is one base away. In the same sample, other DNA sequences code for this CDR3. The chain links TRBV27 to TRBJ2-2; D is uncertain. CDR1 is MNHEY and CDR2 is SMNVEV in the germline V gene (reference sequence). Trimming took 3 bases from V and 5 from J, leaving 4 bases between them. The CDR3 totals 12 residues. CDR3 region: CASSFSTGELFF. Here the CDR3 DNA reads TGTGCCAGCAGTTTTAGTACCGGGGAGCTGTTTTTT.

This chain uses TRBV5-4 with TRBJ2-2; D is uncertain. Germline assignment: CDR1 SGHNT and CDR2 YYREEE (reference sequence). The CDR3 is 15 residues long. V was clipped by 1 base and J by 2 bases, with 9 bases between them. The CDR3 sequence: CASSLQSGNTGELFF. CDR3 in DNA: TGTGCCAGCAGCTTGCAGTCGGGTAACACCGGGGAGCTGTTTTTT.

This chain connects TRBV28 to TRBJ2-1; D is uncertain. CDR3 length equals 13 residues. Germline CDR1 and CDR2: MDHEN and SYDVKM. Deletions cut 8 bases from V and 7 bases from J, with 15 bases between. The CDR3 DNA reads TGTGCCAGCGTCGACTTAGAGGTAAATGAGCAGTTCTTC. This gives the protein CASVDLEVNEQFF.

The chain is built from TRBV28 and TRBJ2-7; 9 bases are a match to TRBD1. The CDR3 runs 15 residues. The germline gives CDR1 MDHEN, CDR2 SYDVKM. V gave up 3 bases and J gave up 4 bases; unmatched junction bases: 7. The CDR3 loop is CASSFLGTGPYEQYF. In DNA, the CDR3 is TGTGCCAGCAGTTTCTTGGGGACAGGGCCTTACGAGCAGTACTTC.

J is TRBJ1-1 and V is TRBV19; 7 nucleotides line up with TRBD1. The trim removed 7 bases at V and 0 bases at J, leaving 17 bases unmatched. The CDR3 length is 18 residues. The V gene's germline CDR1 is LNHDA and CDR2 SQIVND (reference sequence). This chain's CDR3 is CASTPSLTGTVMNTEAFF. The DNA for the CDR3 is TGTGCCAGTACCCCAAGTCTGACCGGGACAGTGATGAACACTGAAGCTTTCTTT.

V usage is TRBV4-3 and J usage is TRBJ1-2; 7 nucleotides agree with TRBD1. V was pared by 3 bases and J by 7 bases, with 11 bases of the junction left unmatched. Germline V gene sequence: CDR1 LGHNA, CDR2 YSLEER. The CDR3 runs 15 residues. The CDR3 nucleotides are TGCGCCAGCAGCCAGGAGACAGGGTTCGGAGGTGGCTACACCTTC. Its translation is CASSQETGFGGGYTF.

This CDR3 is CASSGRGAVTEAFF. The CDR3 nucleotides read TGTGCCAGCAGTGGCAGGGGAGCAGTCACTGAAGCTTTCTTT. This chain links TRBV6-1 with TRBJ1-1; D might be TRBD1 (6 bases). Germline CDR1 reads MNHNS; CDR2 reads SASEGT. V lost 4 bases and J 4 bases, leaving 13 bases between the germline ends. The CDR3 spans 14 residues.

The rearrangement uses TRBV29-1 and TRBJ2-7; D is ambiguous. V was shortened by 4 bases and J by 0 bases, with 7 bases between the two germline ends. The CDR3 is 12 residues long. Germline assignment: CDR1 SQVTM and CDR2 ANQGSEA. The CDR3 here is CSVGDGSYEQYF. Written as DNA, the CDR3 is TGCAGCGTTGGAGACGGCTCCTACGAGCAGTACTTC.

This clone showed up just a few times. Other nucleotide sequences in the sample specify the same CDR3. The chain employs TRBV6-5 and TRBJ2-7; the D is unclear. The CDR3 consists of 15 residues. Germline CDR1 reads MNHEY; CDR2 reads SVGAGI. V lost 5 bases to trimming and J lost 1 base, with 15 bases between them. DNA for the CDR3: TGTGCCAGCAGTGTGGACCCTGGGCGATCCTACGAGCAGTACTTC. It yields the protein CASSVDPGRSYEQYF.

The rearrangement joins TRBV7-8 to TRBJ2-5, with 9 bases identical to TRBD2. The CDR3 totals 14 residues. The V gene end was trimmed by 5 bases and the J gene end by 4 bases; junction bases not matched to a gene: 5. Germline values: CDR1 SGHVS, CDR2 FQNEAQ. CDR3 loop: CASSVVAGAETQYF. The CDR3, as DNA: TGTGCCAGCAGCGTGGTAGCGGGAGCAGAGACCCAGTACTTC.

The J gene is TRBJ1-4, the V gene TRBV27; 10 nucleotides agree with TRBD1. CDR1 and CDR2 (germline): MNHEY, SMNVEV (reference sequence). The ends lost 3 bases at V and 2 bases at J; junction bases unmatched: 6. This CDR3 is 17 amino acids long. CDR3 sequence (DNA): TGTGCCAGCAGTTTGTCGGGACAGGGGACCACTAATGAAAAACTGTTTTTT. Translation gives CASSLSGQGTTNEKLFF. Full variable domain (rest looked up from reference TRBV27 and TRBJ1-4): EAQVTQNPRYLITVTGKKLTVTCSQNMNHEYMSWYRQDPGLGLRQIYYSMNVEVTDKGDVPEGYKVSRKEKRNFPLILESPSPNQTSLYFCASSLSGQGTTNEKLFFGSGTQLSVL.

This clone occurred once. V usage is TRBV2 and J usage is TRBJ2-1; D ambiguous. The CDR3 has 13 residues. CDR1 SNHLY and CDR2 FYNNEI come from the germline V gene. Deletions cut 1 base from V and 9 bases from J, with 10 bases between. The CDR3 is CASSEGNRVEQFF. The CDR3 DNA sequence: TGTGCCAGCAGTGAAGGAAACCGGGTTGAGCAGTTCTTC.

The V call is TRBV28, the J call TRBJ1-3, with D tentatively TRBD1 (6 bases). With 2 bases removed from V and 4 bases from J, the gap between germline ends came to 15 bases. The germline V gene has CDR1 MDHEN and CDR2 SYDVKM. The CDR3 has 16 amino acids. For the CDR3, the DNA is TGTGCCAGCAGTTTACTGAGTGGGACACCCGGAAACACCATATATTTT. Its translation is CASSLLSGTPGNTIYF.

The genes are TRBV7-2 and TRBJ1-2; 12 bases line up with TRBD1. CDR3 length: 17 amino acids. The ends lost 1 base at V and 8 bases at J; junction bases unmatched: 11. Germline loops: CDR1 SGHTA, CDR2 FQGNSA. The CDR3 coding sequence is TGTGCCAGCAGCTTAGTTGGCGGAGGGACAGGGGGCTTCGGCTACACCTTC. It is translated as CASSLVGGGTGGFGYTF.

The chain carries TRBV27 and TRBJ2-6; D might be TRBD2 (6 bases). V lost 0 bases, J lost 1 base, and 13 bases lay in between. CDR3 size: 18 residues. In germline, CDR1 is MNHEY, CDR2 SMNVEV (reference sequence). CDR3 protein: CASSLSGSGGSGANVLTF. CDR3 DNA sequence: TGTGCCAGCAGTTTATCCGGCTCCGGGGGTTCTGGGGCCAACGTCCTGACTTTC. Full variable domain (rest looked up from reference TRBV27 and TRBJ2-6): EAQVTQNPRYLITVTGKKLTVTCSQNMNHEYMSWYRQDPGLGLRQIYYSMNVEVTDKGDVPEGYKVSRKEKRNFPLILESPSPNQTSLYFCASSLSGSGGSGANVLTFGAGSRLTVL.